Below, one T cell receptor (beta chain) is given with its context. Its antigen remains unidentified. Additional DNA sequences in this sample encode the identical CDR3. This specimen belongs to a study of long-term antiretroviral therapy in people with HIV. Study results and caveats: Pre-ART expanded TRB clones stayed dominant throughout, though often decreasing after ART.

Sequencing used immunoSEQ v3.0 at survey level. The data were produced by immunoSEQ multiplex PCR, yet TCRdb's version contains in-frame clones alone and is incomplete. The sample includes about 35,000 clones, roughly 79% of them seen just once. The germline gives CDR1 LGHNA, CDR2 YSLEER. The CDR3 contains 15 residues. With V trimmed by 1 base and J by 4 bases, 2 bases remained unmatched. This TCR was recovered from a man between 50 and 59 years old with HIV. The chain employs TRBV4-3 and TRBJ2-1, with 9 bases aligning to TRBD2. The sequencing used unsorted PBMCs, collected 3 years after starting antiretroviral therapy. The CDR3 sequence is CASSQGLAGYNEQFF. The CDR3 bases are TGCGCCAGCAGCCAAGGGCTAGCGGGATACAATGAGCAGTTCTTC.